A single sample is the source of the 21 T cell receptor beta chains below, sequenced in a study of identical twins. TCRdb reanalysed the 5' RACE reads using MiXCR and keeps one entry per CDR3 protein. This table holds roughly 700,000 distinct CDR3 sequences, 8.5% to 9.5% found once. These data were also filed under a second study, of yellow fever vaccine responses in identical twins.

Sequencing input: PBMCs. All receptors derive from a young woman in good health.

This clonotype was found many times. The rearrangement uses TRBV3-1 and TRBJ2-1; a weak D match, TRBD2 (7 bases). Germline loops: CDR1 LGHDT, CDR2 YNNKEL (reference sequence). V shed 4 bases and J shed 7 bases, with 14 bases lying between them. This CDR3 is built from 14 residues. The CDR3 sequence: CASSPRGASNEQFF. The CDR3 DNA is TGTGCCAGCAGCCCCCGGGGGGCTAGTAATGAGCAGTTCTTC.

This chain uses TRBV7-9 with TRBJ1-5, with D possibly TRBD1 on 6 matching bases. V shed 4 bases and J shed 2 bases, with 15 bases lying between them. Germline V gene sequence: CDR1 SEHNR, CDR2 FQNEAQ (reference sequence). This CDR3 has 16 residues. The DNA of the CDR3 is TGTGCCAGCAGCTCCGGAGCAGGGGAGGGCAATCAGCCCCAGCATTTT. It translates to CASSSGAGEGNQPQHF.

The rearrangement uses TRBV29-1 and TRBJ2-5; D gene unclear. The CDR3 loop spans 12 amino acids. Germline CDR1 is SQVTM and CDR2 is ANQGSEA. Trimming removed 3 bases from V and 2 bases from J, with 7 bases in between. The CDR3 region is CSVDKQQETQYF. The CDR3 coding sequence is TGCAGCGTTGACAAACAGCAAGAGACCCAGTACTTC.

This clonotype was found many times. The genes are TRBV7-6 and TRBJ2-1, with 13 bases fitting TRBD2. This CDR3 comprises 16 residues. Per the germline V gene, CDR1 is SGHVS and CDR2 is FNYEAQ. The junction had 3 bases not matched to a gene; V was cut back by 0 bases and J by 7 bases. CDR3 in amino acids: CASSLAWTSGRNEQFF. The DNA for the CDR3 is TGTGCCAGCAGCTTAGCTTGGACTAGCGGGAGAAATGAGCAGTTCTTC.

The V call is TRBV7-2, the J call TRBJ2-5; 11 nucleotides align to TRBD2. Per germline, CDR1 SGHTA and CDR2 FQGNSA. V shed 5 bases, J shed 5 bases, and the junction held 10 bases outside the gene matches. The CDR3 contains 16 residues. The CDR3 is CASSRVAGGPLETQYF. The CDR3 region has the DNA TGTGCCAGCAGCCGGGTAGCGGGAGGGCCCCTCGAGACCCAGTACTTC.

The table lists this clonotype with many counts. The V and J genes are TRBV29-1 and TRBJ1-2; unclear D gene. CDR3 length: 11 amino acids. In germline, CDR1 is SQVTM, CDR2 ANQGSEA. Trimming took 4 bases from V and 7 from J, leaving 10 bases between them. CDR3 protein: CSVGVRAGYTF. DNA for the CDR3: TGCAGCGTTGGGGTTCGTGCTGGCTACACCTTC.

The sample holds a few counts of this clonotype. This rearrangement joins TRBV20-1 to TRBJ2-7; the match to TRBD2 covers 13 bases. V shed 1 base and J 2 bases; nucleotides not matched to a gene: 2. Germline V CDR1 and CDR2: DFQATT, SNEGSKA (reference sequence). CDR3 length equals 15 residues. The CDR3 DNA sequence: TGCAGTGCTAGAGGTACTAGCGGGAGGGCCTACGAGCAGTACTTC. This sequence encodes CSARGTSGRAYEQYF.

A single count supports this clonotype. The V gene is TRBV2, the J gene TRBJ1-1; 11 bases agree with TRBD1. The CDR3 loop spans 16 amino acids. V lost 3 bases, J lost 5 bases, and 8 bases stayed unmatched. Germline V gene data show CDR1 as SNHLY and CDR2 as FYNNEI. CDR3 bases: TGTGCCAGCAGTGAGACAAGGGGACAGGGGGGGACTGAAGCTTTCTTT. The encoded protein is CASSETRGQGGTEAFF.

There are many counts of this clonotype. This sequence joins TRBV6-1 and TRBJ2-1; D may be TRBD1 or TRBD2 (7 bases each). This CDR3 is built from 12 residues. V gave up 8 bases and J gave up 8 bases, with 13 bases separating them. Germline-derived CDR1 and CDR2 are MNHNS and SASEGT. The CDR3 nucleotides read TGTGCCAGCCGGGGAGGGGGCCATGAGCAGTTCTTC. Residues: CASRGGGHEQFF.

This chain uses TRBV4-2 with TRBJ2-2; 8 nucleotides match TRBD2. Germline trimming cut 1 base from V and 2 bases from J; bases unmatched to any gene: 6. The germline CDR1 and CDR2 sequences are LGHNA and YNFKEQ. The CDR3 runs to 17 residues. CDR3 DNA sequence: TGTGCCAGCAGCCAAGGGGCCGGGGGGGGAAACACCGGGGAGCTGTTTTTT. As protein: CASSQGAGGGNTGELFF.

The table lists this clonotype with a few counts. A junction end diverges from the germline sequence, so it may reflect a read error. The chain combines TRBV7-7 with TRBJ2-5; D is perhaps TRBD1 (5 bases). CDR3 length equals 13 residues. Looked up from germline, CDR1 is SSHAT and CDR2 is FNYEAQ (reference sequence). The CDR3 bases are TGTGCTAGCAGCTATCGACAGAAAGAGACCCAGTACTTC. It codes for CASSYRQKETQYF. The variable domain in full, with the rest retrieved from reference TRBV7-7 and TRBJ2-5, is GAGVSQSPRYKVTKRGQDVTLRCDPISSHATLYWYQQALGQGPEFLTYFNYEAQPDKSGLPSDRFSAERPEGSISTLTIQRTEQRDSAMYRCASSYRQKETQYFGPGTRLLVL.

The J gene is TRBJ2-1, the V gene TRBV29-1, with D hard to call. This CDR3 spans 15 amino acids. In germline, CDR1 is SQVTM, CDR2 ANQGSEA. V was clipped by 4 bases and J by 4 bases, with 17 bases between them. The CDR3 loop reads CSVGLDALAYNEQFF. CDR3 sequence (DNA): TGCAGCGTTGGACTTGACGCCTTGGCGTACAATGAGCAGTTCTTC.

The rearrangement uses TRBV6-4 and TRBJ2-5; D not resolved. The V gene's germline CDR1 is MRHNA and CDR2 SNTAGT. Trimming shortened V by 2 bases and J by 3 bases, and 7 bases separated the two germline ends. This CDR3 comprises 13 residues. The CDR3 region is CASSDLGKETQYF. The CDR3 coding sequence is TGTGCCAGCAGTGACCTCGGTAAAGAGACCCAGTACTTC.

Only a few counts were recorded for this clonotype. This chain links TRBV7-9 with TRBJ2-1, with D perhaps matching TRBD1 (6 bases). The CDR3 consists of 17 residues. Germline V gene sequence: CDR1 SEHNR, CDR2 FQNEAQ (reference sequence). Trimming pared 3 bases from V and 5 bases from J, leaving 20 bases between. CDR3 residues: CASSFIQGSGRNNEQFF. CDR3 sequence (DNA): TGTGCCAGCAGCTTCATACAGGGATCGGGTCGAAACAATGAGCAGTTCTTC.

This clonotype was observed many times. CDR3 region: CASSPGQAVETQYF. CDR3 nucleotides: TGTGCCAGCAGCCCCGGACAGGCGGTAGAGACCCAGTACTTC. The chain uses TRBV6-2 or TRBV6-3 and TRBJ2-5, with 7 bases that match TRBD1. The germline CDR1 and CDR2 sequences are MNHEY and SVGEGT. V gave up 6 bases and J gave up 4 bases; unmatched junction bases: 8. This CDR3 is 14 amino acids long.

This clonotype was detected only a few times. The chain carries TRBV10-2 and TRBJ2-1; the D call may be TRBD1 or TRBD2 (5 bases each). Germline V gene sequence: CDR1 WSHSY, CDR2 SAAADI. There are 16 residues in the CDR3. V was clipped by 2 bases and J by 3 bases, with 14 bases between them. CDR3 in DNA: TGCGCCAGCAGTGAGAGAGGGGACCTTAGCTACAATGAGCAGTTCTTC. This sequence encodes CASSERGDLSYNEQFF.

At least ten counts were recorded for this clonotype. The chain combines TRBV29-1 with TRBJ2-3; 8 bases match TRBD2. The CDR3 extends over 14 amino acids. Trimming removed 1 base from V and 3 bases from J; junction bases left unmatched: 3. The germline CDR1 and CDR2 sequences are SQVTM and ANQGSEA. In nucleotides, the CDR3 is TGCAGCGTTGAAGGGTCTAGCGGGACAGATACGCAGTATTTT. Translating gives CSVEGSSGTDTQYF.

The CDR3 reads CASSDRGRNQPQHF. CDR3 nucleotides: TGTGCCAGCAGCGACAGGGGACGCAATCAGCCCCAGCATTTT. The rearrangement joins TRBV7-8 to TRBJ1-5; TRBD1 matches at 8 bases. The CDR3 covers 14 residues. The trim removed 5 bases at V and 2 bases at J, leaving 2 bases unmatched. Looked up from germline, CDR1 is SGHVS and CDR2 is FQNEAQ.

This clonotype has more than one count but fewer than ten. The rearrangement links TRBV6-2 or TRBV6-3 to TRBJ2-2; D ambiguous. Germline V lookup: CDR1 MNHEY, CDR2 SVGEGT. V was shortened by 10 bases and J by 6 bases, with 9 bases between the two germline ends. This CDR3 has 11 amino acids. The CDR3 reads CAINTAGELFF. For the CDR3, the DNA is TGTGCCATCAATACCGCCGGGGAGCTGTTTTTT.

This clonotype was seen only a few times. CDR3 nucleotides: TGTGCCAGCAGCTTAGATTGGGGACCTGGAAACACCATATATTTT. Protein product: CASSLDWGPGNTIYF. The genes are TRBV7-8 and TRBJ1-3; D may be TRBD1 (5 bases). Germline CDR1 reads SGHVS; CDR2 reads FQNEAQ. This CDR3 is built from 15 residues. V gave up 1 base and J gave up 2 bases, with 9 bases separating them.

This clonotype was seen only a few times. CDR3 nucleotides: TGTGCCAGCAGCTTTCCTCCCGGCCGAACAGGGGGCCTGGGCAATCAGCCCCAGCATTTT. Translation: CASSFPPGRTGGLGNQPQHF. This chain links TRBV11-2 with TRBJ1-5; 9 bases map to TRBD1. The CDR3 extends over 20 amino acids. CDR1 is SGHAT and CDR2 is FQNNGV in the germline V gene. The V gene end was trimmed by 3 bases and the J gene end by 2 bases; junction bases not matched to a gene: 17. The full variable domain, in which reference TRBV11-2 and TRBJ1-5 provide the parts outside the CDR3, is EAGVAQSPRYKIIEKRQSVAFWCNPISGHATLYWYQQILGQGPKLLIQFQNNGVVDDSQLPKDRFSAERLKGVDSTLKIQPAKLEDSAVYLCASSFPPGRTGGLGNQPQHFGDGTRLSIL.